This T cell receptor beta chain was identified during a study of cytomegalovirus exposure and HLA in healthy donors. Study observations and caveats: In all likelihood, a cluster of highly shared sequence variants was a sequencing artifact. The authors excluded some V segments, including TRBV6-2 and TRBV6-3, as indistinguishable. In presence/absence analyses, roughly uniform sequencing depth across donors was assumed.

CDR3 length equals 13 residues. Germline V CDR1 and CDR2: MRHNA, SNTAGT. The V gene lost 3 bases and the J gene lost 10 bases, with 10 bases spanning the gap. It was with 60 Vbeta and 13 Jbeta primers that the PCR ran. Profiling relied on immunoSEQ multiplex PCR, and the TCRdb table lists in-frame clones only, not all of them. This table holds 110,000 to 150,000 clones, 60% to 85% found once. Worth noting for this clone: The target antigen is unknown.

The V and J genes are TRBV6-4 and TRBJ1-6, with no clear D. The receptor comes from a male donor in good health and CMV-seropositive. Sequenced material: PBMCs. The CDR3 sequence is CASSEGDSSPLHF. CDR3 in DNA: TGTGCCAGCAGTGAGGGAGATAGCTCACCCCTCCACTTT.